Sequencing of this T cell receptor beta chain was carried out in a study of blood T cell repertoires in COVID-19. About the research overall: Collection of acute and convalescent COVID-19 samples took place in the United States, Italy and Spain.

A note on this clone: This sample also contains other DNA sequences that code for the same CDR3.

Trimming removed 2 bases from V and 4 bases from J, with 14 bases in between. In germline, CDR1 is LGHDT, CDR2 YNNKEL (reference sequence). This CDR3 has 16 residues. While infection was still active, Seattle patients were enrolled and then followed longitudinally. Per the authors' pipeline: Reference gene primer amplification yielded estimated nucleated cell counts. Repertoires were generated with immunoSEQ multiplex PCR, while TCRdb's copy carries only in-frame clones and drops some. V and J calls plus clone size are reproduced from that table; the DNA served to infer D and trimming. The sample includes over 100,000 clones, about nine tenths of them seen just once.

The source of this sequence is a woman in her 50s with COVID-19, enrolled during active disease. Sequencing was performed on peripheral blood. This chain links TRBV3-1 (or the pseudogene TRBV3-2) with TRBJ2-2; the D gene is possibly TRBD2 (5 bases). The CDR3 coding sequence is TGTGCCAGCAGCCAACATGCTGGACTTATCACCGGGGAGCTGTTTTTT. It translates to CASSQHAGLITGELFF.